This TCR beta chain was documented in a study of blood T cell repertoires in COVID-19. Whole-study context: Material from acute and convalescent COVID-19 was sourced from the United States, Italy and Spain.

Original data processing: Amplified reference gene primers provided the basis for estimating nucleated cell counts. This table comes from immunoSEQ multiplex PCR, and its TCRdb copy is limited to in-frame clones, with some not included. V, J and clone size are those of that table, while D and trimming were read from the DNA. Of about 230,000 clones in the sample, over 80% were seen once. The V and J ends lost 4 bases and 1 base respectively, with 18 bases between them. This CDR3 comprises 17 residues. From germline, CDR1 is SGHRS and CDR2 YFSETQ. This clone was seen a handful of times. The receptor was derived from a woman aged 70 to 79 with active or convalescent COVID-19. Sequencing was performed on peripheral blood. The chain links TRBV5-1 to TRBJ1-5, with D unclear. The CDR3 here is CASSPGPLGESNQPQHF. CDR3 in DNA: TGCGCCAGCAGCCCCGGGCCCCTCGGGGAAAGCAATCAGCCCCAGCATTTT. The variable domain in full, completed from reference TRBV5-1 and TRBJ1-5, reads KAGVTQTPRYLIKTRGQQVTLSCSPISGHRSVSWYQQTPGQGLQFLFEYFSETQRNKGNFPGRFSGRQFSNSRSEMNVSTLELGDSALYLCASSPGPLGESNQPQHFGDGTRLSIL.